This T cell receptor (beta chain) came from a study of T cell responses to AZD1222 COVID-19 vaccine. TCRdb's table, derived via immunoSEQ multiplex PCR, lists solely in-frame clones and lacks some. The data show some 58,000 clones, with nearly 80% seen just once and around 5% held by the top ten. The sequence was collected from an adult who received the AZD1222 COVID-19 vaccine. This material consisted of peripheral blood, taken 28 days after the second AZD1222 dose.

CDR3 sequence reads: CASSFRAGLGYNEQFF. The CDR3 coding sequence is TGTGCCAGCAGCTTTCGAGCGGGTCTCGGGTACAATGAGCAGTTCTTC. The V gene is TRBV7-2, the J gene TRBJ2-1; D is perhaps TRBD2 (6 bases). Germline CDR1 reads SGHTA; CDR2 reads FQGNSA. CDR3 length equals 16 residues. V dropped 3 bases and J dropped 4 bases, with 16 bases sitting between them.